One and the same sample provided the 14 T cell receptor beta chains below, sequenced in a study of CD8+CD57+ T cells in acquired aplastic anemia. Profiling that covered TCR beta VDJ and CDR3 relied on genomic DNA as its template. TCRdb used MiXCR to reprocess the reads, holding one entry per CDR3 protein. There are about 470,000 distinct CDR3 sequences in the sample; about a third occur only once, and 0.8% to 0.85% lies in the top ten. In patients chosen for sequencing, flow cytometry had shown CD8+CD57+ cell expansion. Sequencing was performed on sorted CD4+, CD8+, or CD8+CD57+ T cells (not recorded which) from PBMCs. The receptor set was obtained from a human donor with aplastic anemia.

Many counts were recorded for this clonotype. This chain joins TRBV10-3 and TRBJ2-1; D possibly corresponds to TRBD1 (5 bases). V was shortened by 0 bases and J by 7 bases, with 10 bases between the two germline ends. Germline V gene sequence: CDR1 ENHRY, CDR2 SYGVKD. The CDR3 loop spans 14 amino acids. For the CDR3, the DNA is TGTGCCATCAGTGAGTCGGGGCCGGCGAATGAGCAGTTCTTC. Translation: CAISESGPANEQFF.

The sample holds many counts of this clonotype. The V and J genes are TRBV10-2 and TRBJ2-1; D is unresolved. The germline V gene has CDR1 WSHSY and CDR2 SAAADI. This CDR3 spans 16 amino acids. Trimming removed 4 bases from V and 0 bases from J, with 13 bases in between. CDR3: CASSATVRYSYNEQFF. Written as DNA, the CDR3 is TGCGCCAGCAGTGCTACTGTCCGATACTCCTACAATGAGCAGTTCTTC.

This clonotype came up many times. The chain joins TRBV10-2 to TRBJ1-6; 7 nucleotides line up with TRBD1. The V gene end was trimmed by 6 bases and the J gene end by 8 bases; junction bases not matched to a gene: 4. CDR3 size: 13 residues. Germline CDR1 is WSHSY and CDR2 is SAAADI. The CDR3, as DNA: TGCGCCAGCAGAAGAACAGGGGATTCACCCCTCCACTTT. This codes for CASRRTGDSPLHF.

This clonotype has a handful of counts. The chain joins TRBV7-2 to TRBJ2-7; 13 positions match TRBD2. V was pared by 2 bases and J by 5 bases, with 3 bases of the junction left unmatched. CDR1 SGHTA and CDR2 FQGNSA come from the germline V gene. CDR3 length: 15 residues. The CDR3 is CASSLLLAGGHEQYF. The CDR3 DNA reads TGTGCCAGCAGCTTACTACTAGCGGGGGGGCACGAGCAGTACTTC. Full variable domain (outside the CDR3, taken from reference TRBV7-2 and TRBJ2-7): GAGVSQSPSNKVTEKGKDVELRCDPISGHTALYWYRQSLGQGLEFLIYFQGNSAPDKSGLPSDRFSAERTGGSVSTLTIQRTQQEDSAVYLCASSLLLAGGHEQYFGPGTRLTVT.

This clonotype has only one observation. The rearrangement links TRBV7-6 to TRBJ2-7; TRBD2 matches at 15 bases. Germline V gene sequence: CDR1 SGHVS, CDR2 FNYEAQ. V lost 5 bases, J lost 0 bases, and 11 bases stayed unmatched. This CDR3 region has 19 residues. The CDR3 loop is CASSPTGLAGGGNSYEQYF. CDR3 in DNA: TGTGCCAGCAGCCCGACCGGACTAGCGGGAGGGGGGAACTCCTACGAGCAGTACTTC.

The chain links TRBV19 to TRBJ2-1, with D uncertain. Looked up from germline, CDR1 is LNHDA and CDR2 is SQIVND (reference sequence). The ends were cut back, 1 base at V and 8 bases at J, with 6 bases in the middle. The CDR3 is 12 residues long. CDR3 nucleotide sequence: TGTGCCAGTAGTATAGCTTGGGATGAGCAGTTCTTC. This encodes CASSIAWDEQFF.

This clonotype was seen many times. The V call is TRBV5-8, the J call TRBJ1-6; D is uncertain. Per germline, CDR1 SGHTS and CDR2 YDEGEE. The CDR3 is made up of 12 amino acids. The ends were cut back, 5 bases at V and 9 bases at J, with 9 bases in the middle. CDR3 loop: CASRFGVSPLHF. Here the CDR3 DNA reads TGTGCCAGCAGATTTGGGGTTTCACCCCTCCACTTT.

The sample holds a few counts of this clonotype. This chain uses TRBV5-1 with TRBJ1-4, with D possibly matching TRBD1 (5 bases). The CDR3 is 15 residues long. CDR1 and CDR2 from the germline V gene are SGHRS and YFSETQ. Trimming removed 0 bases from V and 7 bases from J, with 13 bases in between. The CDR3 loop is CASSLGQGNSEKLFF. As DNA, the CDR3 is TGCGCCAGCAGCTTGGGTCAGGGAAATAGTGAAAAACTGTTTTTT.

Ten or more counts support this clonotype. The chain couples TRBV29-1 to TRBJ1-1; the D gene is possibly TRBD1 (6 bases). The CDR3 sequence is 9 residues long. V was trimmed by 6 bases and J by 7 bases, leaving 6 bases between them. The germline V gene has CDR1 SQVTM and CDR2 ANQGSEA. The CDR3 sequence: CSVDSEAFF. CDR3 nucleotides: TGCAGCGTGGACAGTGAAGCTTTCTTT.

This clonotype was counted only a few times. The gene calls are TRBV5-1 and TRBJ2-3; 7 bases match TRBD2. CDR1 is SGHRS and CDR2 is YFSETQ in the germline V gene. The CDR3 runs to 15 residues. Trimming took 6 bases from V and 1 from J; bases not matched to a gene: 8. The CDR3 nucleotides are TGCGCCAGCAACTCCGAGCGGGGTCGCACAGATACGCAGTATTTT. It specifies CASNSERGRTDTQYF.

This clonotype came up many times. The J gene is TRBJ2-5, the V gene TRBV29-1; 9 nucleotides match TRBD1. Germline V CDR1 and CDR2: SQVTM, ANQGSEA. The CDR3 is made up of 14 amino acids. The V gene end was trimmed by 6 bases and the J gene end by 4 bases; junction bases not matched to a gene: 9. The CDR3 region is CSVGPGTGIETQYF. The CDR3 DNA follows: TGCAGCGTAGGACCCGGGACAGGGATAGAGACCCAGTACTTC.

There are a few counts of this clonotype. The chain uses TRBV20-1 and TRBJ1-2, with 8 positions matching TRBD1. Germline assignment: CDR1 DFQATT and CDR2 SNEGSKA (reference sequence). The CDR3 covers 15 residues. The V segment lost 6 bases and the J segment 3 bases; nucleotides outside the gene matches: 12. Written as DNA, the CDR3 is TGCAGTGCCGCGGACAGGGAAATTGCTGACTATGGCTACACCTTC. Protein: CSAADREIADYGYTF.

This clonotype was counted a few times. The chain joins TRBV5-4 to TRBJ2-3, with 9 bases matching TRBD2. CDR3 length equals 17 residues. The V gene end was trimmed by 0 bases and the J gene end by 2 bases; junction bases not matched to a gene: 7. Germline lookup yields CDR1 SGHNT and CDR2 YYREEE (reference sequence). This CDR3 is CASSLAAGGHTTDTQYF. In nucleotides, the CDR3 is TGTGCCAGCAGCTTGGCAGCGGGGGGCCACACCACAGATACGCAGTATTTT.

This clonotype was counted only a few times. The chain joins TRBV28 to TRBJ1-5; 8 bases align to TRBD1. Germline CDR1 and CDR2: MDHEN and SYDVKM. V lost 5 bases, J lost 7 bases, and 7 bases stayed unmatched. The CDR3 runs 14 residues. For the CDR3, the DNA is TGTGCCAGCAGTACGACAGGGGTAGGCCAGCCCCAGCATTTT. Translated: CASSTTGVGQPQHF.